The clone carrying this T cell receptor (beta chain) was counted a single time. This entry comes from a study of blood T cell repertoires in COVID-19. Background on the study: Acute and convalescent COVID-19 samples came from the United States, Italy and Spain. T cells, B-cell-depleted T cells, or PBMCs supplied cDNA or gDNA.

Per the original data handling: Researchers report that nucleated cell counts were estimated from reference gene primer amplification. Only in-frame clones appear in the TCRdb table, and some are missing; sequencing was by immunoSEQ multiplex PCR. Clonal size and the V and J genes are those of that table, whereas D and trimming came from the DNA. The sample gives under 45,000 clones, roughly 76% of which show up once; roughly 28% is in the top ten. V lost 6 bases and J 10 bases, leaving 13 bases between the germline ends. CDR1 MNHEY and CDR2 SMNVEV come from the germline V gene (reference sequence). The CDR3 is 13 residues long.

The material sequenced was peripheral blood. The sequence was collected from a woman in her sixties or seventies with acute or convalescent COVID-19. The genes are TRBV27 and TRBJ1-6, with unresolved D. This CDR3 reads CASRPILASPLHF. The CDR3 nucleotides read TGTGCCAGCAGGCCCATCCTCGCGTCACCCCTCCACTTT.